The next 9 T cell receptor beta chains were all read from a single sample in a study of beta chain features in type 1 diabetes. General study results and limits: TCRB CDR3s were moderately but significantly shorter in Type 1 diabetes patients in all four CD4+ subsets.

The authors reverse transcribed all of the isolated RNA, so sequencing captured expressed TCRB transcripts. The protocol was immunoSEQ multiplex PCR, while the TCRdb copy is restricted to in-frame clones and leaves out a portion. The table records 100,000 to 150,000 clones, 17% of them present only once. No antigens are known for them. Sample: central memory CD4+ T cells from blood. These receptors originate from a man between 18 and 29 years old with type 1 diabetes.

The J gene is TRBJ1-1, the V gene TRBV28; TRBD1 might be the D (5 bases). The CDR3 contains 15 residues. V dropped 3 bases and J dropped 0 bases, with 11 bases sitting between them. The germline gives CDR1 MDHEN, CDR2 SYDVKM. CDR3 DNA: TGTGCCAGCAGTTTGGGGGGACGCTTGAACACTGAAGCTTTCTTT. Translating it yields CASSLGGRLNTEAFF.

This clone turned up a few times. The chain joins TRBV6-5 to TRBJ2-7; no firm D call. The CDR3 runs 11 residues. Trimming stripped 11 bases from V and 12 bases from J, with 20 bases between. The germline gives CDR1 MNHEY, CDR2 SVGAGI. The CDR3 spells CASRGTTEWYF. CDR3 bases: TGTGCCTCCCGTGGCACCACCGAGTGGTACTTC.

J is TRBJ2-2 and V is TRBV4-1, with 8 bases matching TRBD1. The trim removed 5 bases at V and 4 bases at J, leaving 6 bases unmatched. Germline V gene lookup returns CDR1 MGHRA and CDR2 YSYEKL. The length of the CDR3 is 15 residues. The DNA of the CDR3 is TGCGCCAGCAGCACGCGGACAGGGCCCACCGGGGAGCTGTTTTTT. This gives the protein CASSTRTGPTGELFF.

This clone was detected only a few times. The chain links TRBV2 to TRBJ2-1; TRBD2 is a possible D gene (5 bases). This CDR3 has 14 amino acids. V was trimmed by 4 bases and J by 9 bases, leaving 16 bases between them. Germline V CDR1 and CDR2: SNHLY, FYNNEI. The CDR3 DNA sequence: TGTGCCAGCAGTGCTTTGGACTCAACAAGTGAGCAGTTCTTC. It is translated as CASSALDSTSEQFF.

A few counts support this clone. V usage is TRBV10-2 and J usage is TRBJ2-1; 11 nucleotides agree with TRBD2. This CDR3 contains 15 residues. Germline V gene lookup returns CDR1 WSHSY and CDR2 SAAADI. The junction had 11 bases not matched to a gene; V was cut back by 10 bases and J by 6 bases. The CDR3 DNA follows: TGCGCCACCAGCGGAACTAGCGGGGGTTTCAATGAGCAGTTCTTC. This sequence encodes CATSGTSGGFNEQFF.

The chain is built from TRBV6-6 and TRBJ2-7; D is uncertain. The length of the CDR3 is 13 residues. Germline CDR1 reads MNHNY; CDR2 reads SVGAGI (reference sequence). V gave up 7 bases and J gave up 0 bases, with 10 bases separating them. DNA for the CDR3: TGTGCCAGCAAGGTGTTCAGCTCCTACGAGCAGTACTTC. Its translation is CASKVFSSYEQYF.

J is TRBJ2-3 and V is TRBV5-6; 10 bases map to TRBD2. Looked up from germline, CDR1 is SGHDT and CDR2 is YYEEEE. The CDR3 is 18 amino acids. V lost 1 base, J lost 0 bases, and 8 bases stayed unmatched. In nucleotides, the CDR3 is TGTGCCAGCAGCTTGTTTAAGTTACTAGCGGGGAGCACAGATACGCAGTATTTT. This encodes CASSLFKLLAGSTDTQYF.

Ten or more counts support this clone. This chain connects TRBV2 to TRBJ2-3; 8 bases match TRBD2. The germline gives CDR1 SNHLY, CDR2 FYNNEI. With V trimmed by 11 bases and J by 5 bases, 9 bases remained unmatched. This CDR3 comprises 13 residues. The CDR3 here is CAGCSLAGDTQYF. DNA for the CDR3: TGTGCCGGCTGTAGCCTAGCGGGAGATACGCAGTATTTT.

V and J are TRBV29-1 and TRBJ2-1; D unresolved. The CDR3 contains 12 residues. Between the trimmed V and J ends, which lost 0 bases and 8 bases, there was a span of 8 bases. CDR1 SQVTM and CDR2 ANQGSEA come from the germline V gene. CDR3 DNA sequence: TGCAGCGTTGAAGACCCGGTGGATGAGCAGTTCTTC. Its translation is CSVEDPVDEQFF.